This is a list of T cell receptor beta chains from one sample in a study of vaccination and CD4 T cells after COVID-19. TCRdb re-called the PCR reads through MiXCR, storing one row per CDR3 protein. Of about 5,000 distinct CDR3 sequences in the sample, about half were seen once. No antigen is known for these receptors. The sequenced sample consisted of CD4+ T cells from blood, cultured in vitro. The receptors come from a human donor who had recovered from COVID-19. CDR3s include the opening cysteine and the closing phenylalanine or tryptophan.

CDR3 protein: CASGSDRGGEKLFF; J gene: TRBJ1-4; V gene: TRBV12-5
CDR3 protein: CASSVPGSDNNSPLHF; J gene: TRBJ1-6; V gene: TRBV7-8
CDR3 protein: CASSRLYQETQYF; J gene: TRBJ2-5; V gene: TRBV11-2
CDR3 protein: CASSYSSAGGADTQYF; J gene: TRBJ2-3; V gene: TRBV6-5
CDR3 protein: CASSYDAGRPLGEYF; J gene: TRBJ2-7; V gene: TRBV6-5
CDR3 protein: CASSPRTGEDSPLHF; J gene: TRBJ1-6; V gene: TRBV6-1
CDR3 protein: CASNKDRNYGYTF; J gene: TRBJ1-2; V gene: TRBV2
CDR3 protein: CASSVRGLGTVAFF; J gene: TRBJ1-1; V gene: TRBV6-1
CDR3 protein: CSARRLGQLNTEAFF; J gene: TRBJ1-1; V gene: TRBV20-1
CDR3 protein: CSARYGTGGRDTQYF; J gene: TRBJ2-3; V gene: TRBV20-1
CDR3 protein: CASSPGNSYEQYF; J gene: TRBJ2-7; V gene: TRBV7-9
CDR3 protein: CASSRQVQETQYF; J gene: TRBJ2-5; V gene: TRBV7-7
CDR3 protein: CASGPPGADTQYF; J gene: TRBJ2-3; V gene: TRBV5-1
CDR3 protein: CASSDTNSFHEQYF; J gene: TRBJ2-7; V gene: TRBV7-6
CDR3 protein: CASSSSGQGTDTQYF; J gene: TRBJ2-3; V gene: TRBV28
CDR3 protein: CASSTTSGSPIQYF; J gene: TRBJ2-4; V gene: TRBV7-3
CDR3 protein: CSARDPGRGRSKDEQYF; J gene: TRBJ2-7; V gene: TRBV20-1
CDR3 protein: CASSEGKQYF; J gene: TRBJ2-7; V gene: TRBV2
CDR3 protein: CAGGDSKTSGANVLTF; J gene: TRBJ2-6; V gene: TRBV2
CDR3 protein: CSAKQGPSYEQYF; J gene: TRBJ2-7; V gene: TRBV29-1
CDR3 protein: CASSSSSAFSFEQYF; J gene: TRBJ2-7; V gene: TRBV19
CDR3 protein: CASDKTRTGLYGYTF; J gene: TRBJ1-2; V gene: TRBV2
CDR3 protein: CASSARRNRGLGTDTQYF; J gene: TRBJ2-3; V gene: TRBV7-2
CDR3 protein: CASRVSAAQETQYF; J gene: TRBJ2-5; V gene: TRBV7-9
CDR3 protein: CASSQEPGQGQPQHF; J gene: TRBJ1-5; V gene: TRBV4-3
CDR3 protein: CASSPQGTANEKLFF; J gene: TRBJ1-4; V gene: TRBV7-8
CDR3 protein: CASSLKGQGTGANVLTF; J gene: TRBJ2-6; V gene: TRBV4-1
CDR3 protein: CASSPSHYLRAVLRAGELFF; J gene: TRBJ2-2; V gene: TRBV6-1
CDR3 protein: CASSLDRVDTEAFF; J gene: TRBJ1-1; V gene: TRBV5-1
CDR3 protein: CASSPTGTDTQYF; J gene: TRBJ2-3; V gene: TRBV9
CDR3 protein: CASSPTRGQTSGANVLTF; J gene: TRBJ2-6; V gene: TRBV19
CDR3 protein: CASSLVTFGSGEQYF; J gene: TRBJ2-7; V gene: TRBV7-9
CDR3 protein: CATSSGTSGSYNEQFF; J gene: TRBJ2-1; V gene: TRBV15
CDR3 protein: CASSGFGSSNEQFF; J gene: TRBJ2-1; V gene: TRBV2
CDR3 protein: CASSLDPASGIYEQYF; J gene: TRBJ2-7; V gene: TRBV11-2
CDR3 protein: CSARTFGGADTQYF; J gene: TRBJ2-3; V gene: TRBV20-1
CDR3 protein: CASSRPGTSSTSQYF; J gene: TRBJ2-7; V gene: TRBV5-4